These 29 T cell receptor beta chains were all obtained from the same sample, sequenced in a study of control samples from healthy donors and cancer patients (dated by TCRdb to 2018 to 2020). Libraries were constructed by the immunoSEQ multiplex PCR assay. The immuneACCESS repertoire file appears here via TCRdb, limited to in-frame rearrangements. These files lack a portion of the clones; in checked studies, under half of the deficit traces to unresolved V genes, and the cause of the others is not known. The sample contains about 170,000 clones, around 93% of them found a single time. The ten largest clones represent about 4% of the sample. Material: blood. Source of these receptors: a woman between 55 and 75 years old in good health.

J is TRBJ2-1 and V is TRBV10-3; 9 bases fit TRBD1. Germline-derived CDR1 and CDR2 are ENHRY and SYGVKD. Losses at the gene ends were 0 bases for V and 4 bases for J; bases not matched to a gene: 13. The CDR3 length is 19 residues. The CDR3 nucleotides read TGTGCCATCAGTGAGTCAATAGGGACAGGGATGGGATCTTACAATGAGCAGTTCTTC. Its translation: CAISESIGTGMGSYNEQFF.

The chain links TRBV4-3 to TRBJ1-2; maybe TRBD1 (5 bases). V dropped 2 bases and J dropped 8 bases, with 24 bases sitting between them. The CDR3 sequence is 17 residues long. Germline CDR1 and CDR2: LGHNA and YSLEER. The CDR3 spells CASSQSPHMGGANGYTF. CDR3 in DNA: TGCGCCAGCAGCCAATCCCCCCATATGGGCGGGGCTAACGGCTACACCTTC.

The J gene is TRBJ1-1, the V gene TRBV7-2; D call uncertain. Trimming removed 5 bases from V and 3 bases from J, with 13 bases in between. In germline, CDR1 is SGHTA, CDR2 FQGNSA. The CDR3 is 14 amino acids. The CDR3 region has the DNA TGTGCCAGCAGCCGCTATACCCCTGACACTGAAGCTTTCTTT. Residues: CASSRYTPDTEAFF. Looking up the rest from reference TRBV7-2 and TRBJ1-1 gives the full variable domain: GAGVSQSPSNKVTEKGKDVELRCDPISGHTALYWYRQSLGQGLEFLIYFQGNSAPDKSGLPSDRFSAERTGGSVSTLTIQRTQQEDSAVYLCASSRYTPDTEAFFGQGTRLTVV.

In its sample, this clone was seen once. V and J are TRBV19 and TRBJ1-4; the D gene is possibly TRBD1 (5 bases). This CDR3 contains 17 residues. V was pared by 5 bases and J by 3 bases, with 19 bases between. Germline V lookup: CDR1 LNHDA, CDR2 SQIVND (reference sequence). The CDR3, as DNA: TGTGCCAGTAGTGCTCCGGTCGGGGACCCCTCTAATGAAAAACTGTTTTTT. Translated: CASSAPVGDPSNEKLFF.

The chain has TRBV7-9 and TRBJ1-3, with D unclear. CDR1 is SEHNR and CDR2 is FQNEAQ in the germline V gene (reference sequence). V gave up 5 bases and J gave up 0 bases, with 14 bases separating them. The CDR3 is 16 residues long. In DNA, the CDR3 is TGTGCCAGCAGCGGACCCTGGACTAACTCTGGAAACACCATATATTTT. Translation gives CASSGPWTNSGNTIYF.

The chain joins TRBV5-4 to TRBJ2-5; 15 bases are a match to TRBD2. This CDR3 contains 13 residues. Germline loops: CDR1 SGHNT, CDR2 YYREEE (reference sequence). Trimming removed 2 bases from V and 13 bases from J; junction bases left unmatched: 3. DNA for the CDR3: TGTGCCAGCAGCTTCGGGACTAGCGGGGGGCGGTACTTC. Translation: CASSFGTSGGRYF.

The chain uses TRBV6-5 and TRBJ2-7; D possibly corresponds to TRBD2 (5 bases). The length of the CDR3 is 11 residues. Germline-derived CDR1 and CDR2 are MNHEY and SVGAGI. V lost 7 bases to trimming and J lost 6 bases, with 10 bases between them. CDR3 coding DNA: TGTGCCAGCACCACACGGGGCGAGCAGTACTTC. As protein: CASTTRGEQYF.

The chain combines TRBV30 with TRBJ2-5; 7 bases line up with TRBD1. V trimming: 3 bases; J trimming: 2 bases; junction bases outside the gene matches: 3. The germline CDR1 and CDR2 sequences are GTSNPN and SVGIG (reference sequence). This CDR3 spans 13 amino acids. CDR3 loop: CAWSRDSQETQYF. CDR3 coding DNA: TGTGCCTGGAGCCGGGACAGTCAAGAGACCCAGTACTTC. Supplemented by reference TRBV30 and TRBJ2-5, the full variable domain reads SQTIHQWPATLVQPVGSPLSLECTVEGTSNPNLYWYRQAAGRGLQLLFYSVGIGQISSEVPQNLSASRPQDRQFILSSKKLLLSDSGFYLCAWSRDSQETQYFGPGTRLLVL.

This clone has only one observation. The CDR3 loop is CASSVIGQGIKGYTF. The CDR3 coding sequence is TGTGCCAGCAGCGTAATCGGACAGGGCATTAAGGGCTACACCTTC. The gene calls are TRBV7-8 and TRBJ1-2, with 8 bases matching TRBD1. The J segment lost 8 bases and the V segment lost 5 bases, leaving 13 bases of the junction unmatched. From germline, CDR1 is SGHVS and CDR2 FQNEAQ. CDR3 length equals 15 residues.

This clone has a single count. The V call is TRBV29-1, the J call TRBJ1-1, with D perhaps matching TRBD1 (5 bases). The CDR3 covers 11 residues. From germline, CDR1 is SQVTM and CDR2 ANQGSEA. The V gene lost 6 bases and the J gene lost 8 bases, with 13 bases spanning the gap. Here the CDR3 DNA reads TGCAGCGTGGCCGGGACGGTAGAAGCTTTCTTT. It codes for CSVAGTVEAFF.

Points on this clone: This same CDR3 is encoded by further DNA sequences in the sample. The chain is built from TRBV5-1 and TRBJ2-5; TRBD2 agrees at 15 bases. The germline V gene has CDR1 SGHRS and CDR2 YFSETQ. The CDR3 covers 17 residues. The V gene end was trimmed by 4 bases and the J gene end by 5 bases; junction bases not matched to a gene: 9. DNA for the CDR3: TGCGCCAGCAGCGATCGGACTAGCGGGGGGGCTCGGGAGACCCAGTACTTC. This sequence encodes CASSDRTSGGARETQYF.

The chain employs TRBV5-5 and TRBJ1-5; tentatively, D is TRBD1 (6 bases). The CDR3 is 15 residues long. Germline lookup yields CDR1 SGHKS and CDR2 YYEKEE (reference sequence). The V end was cut by 4 bases, the J end by 6 bases, with 17 bases between. The CDR3 reads CASSPVAGVSQPQHF. DNA of the CDR3: TGTGCCAGCAGCCCCGTTGCAGGGGTGAGTCAGCCCCAGCATTTT. Full variable domain (missing parts from reference TRBV5-5 and TRBJ1-5): DAGVTQSPTHLIKTRGQQVTLRCSPISGHKSVSWYQQVLGQGPQFIFQYYEKEERGRGNFPDRFSARQFPNYSSELNVNALLLGDSALYLCASSPVAGVSQPQHFGDGTRLSIL.

The rearrangement joins TRBV7-9 to TRBJ1-1, with no clear D. The V end was cut by 5 bases, the J end by 1 base, with 8 bases between. The CDR3 loop spans 13 amino acids. The germline gives CDR1 SEHNR, CDR2 FQNEAQ (reference sequence). The CDR3 loop reads CASSKHTNTEAFF. The CDR3 DNA reads as TGTGCCAGCAGCAAACACACGAACACTGAAGCTTTCTTT.

The chain links TRBV18 to TRBJ2-2; 7 nucleotides match TRBD1. Germline V gene sequence: CDR1 KGHSH, CDR2 LQKENI. The CDR3 sequence is 16 residues long. With 0 bases clipped from V and 5 bases from J, the junction kept 6 bases outside the gene matches. The CDR3 loop reads CASSPPGQYSTGELFF. In DNA, the CDR3 is TGTGCCAGCTCACCACCGGGACAGTACTCAACCGGGGAGCTGTTTTTT.

The chain combines TRBV7-8 with TRBJ2-7; D might be TRBD2 (6 bases). This CDR3 has 13 amino acids. Germline assignment: CDR1 SGHVS and CDR2 FQNEAQ. The V end was cut by 5 bases, the J end by 6 bases, with 14 bases between. The CDR3 sequence is CASSRSGGGEQYF. The CDR3 DNA follows: TGTGCCAGCAGCCGCTCCGGGGGAGGCGAGCAGTACTTC.

The rearrangement joins TRBV9 to TRBJ2-3; a possible D gene is TRBD2 (6 bases). Trimming stripped 4 bases from V and 5 bases from J, with 17 bases between. Germline CDR1 is SGDLS and CDR2 is YYNGEE. The CDR3 extends over 15 amino acids. The chain's CDR3 is CASSRDSRAVDTQYF. The CDR3, as DNA: TGTGCCAGCAGCCGGGACTCCCGGGCCGTAGATACGCAGTATTTT.

The chain carries TRBV21-1 and TRBJ2-7; the DNA was not compared with TRBD2, the D call given in the table. TRBV21-1 is a pseudogene. The CDR3 covers 14 residues. CDR3 sequence reads: CASSLNRLIYEQYF. The CDR3 DNA is TGTGCCAGCAGCCTCAACCGACTGATCTACGAGCAGTACTTC.

This rearrangement joins TRBV19 to TRBJ1-4; D is ambiguous. V gave up 8 bases and J gave up 4 bases, with 14 bases separating them. The CDR3 extends over 14 amino acids. Germline loops: CDR1 LNHDA, CDR2 SQIVND (reference sequence). CDR3 DNA sequence: TGTGCCAGTGGAAAGGGAGACCATAATGAAAAACTGTTTTTT. It yields the protein CASGKGDHNEKLFF.

The V call is TRBV10-3, the J call TRBJ1-6; TRBD1 matches 9 bases. The junction had 18 bases not matched to a gene; V was cut back by 8 bases and J by 7 bases. CDR3 length: 18 amino acids. Germline-derived CDR1 and CDR2 are ENHRY and SYGVKD. The CDR3 DNA reads TGTGCCATCTTCATTGGGACAGGGACGCCTATTGAAAATTCACCCCTCCACTTT. Its translation is CAIFIGTGTPIENSPLHF.

The chain carries TRBV21-1 and TRBJ1-1. TRBV21-1 is deemed a pseudogene. The CDR3 is 14 amino acids. The DNA for the CDR3 is TGTGCCAGCAGCAACGGGGAGGGTCGGACTGAAGCTTTCTTT. Translation gives CASSNGEGRTEAFF.

The CDR3 here is CATKTVSLTEAFF. In DNA form, the CDR3 reads TGTGCCACGAAGACAGTTTCGTTAACTGAAGCTTTCTTT. V gene TRBV15 combines with J gene TRBJ1-1; weak D call: TRBD1 (5 bases). This CDR3 has 13 residues. V was cut by 9 bases and J by 5 bases, with 16 bases left in between. The germline CDR1 and CDR2 sequences are LNHNV and YYDKDF (reference sequence). Complete variable domain (other parts from reference TRBV15 and TRBJ1-1): DAMVIQNPRYQVTQFGKPVTLSCSQTLNHNVMYWYQQKSSQAPKLLFHYYDKDFNNEADTPDNFQSRRPNTSFCFLDIRSPGLGDTAMYLCATKTVSLTEAFFGQGTRLTVV.

The V and J genes are TRBV30 and TRBJ1-1, with 7 positions matching TRBD1. CDR1 GTSNPN and CDR2 SVGIG come from the germline V gene (reference sequence). V lost 4 bases and J lost 4; bases outside the gene matches: 3. There are 12 residues in the CDR3. As DNA, the CDR3 is TGTGCCTGGACGGCAGGGGGCACTGAAGCTTTCTTT. It is translated as CAWTAGGTEAFF.

The V and J genes are TRBV7-3 and TRBJ2-5; 8 bases are shared with TRBD2. V lost 2 bases to trimming and J lost 9 bases; unmatched junction nucleotides: 11. CDR3 length equals 15 residues. The V gene's germline CDR1 is SGHTA and CDR2 FQGTGA. The CDR3 region is CASSLGGGNQRPQYF. Written as DNA, the CDR3 is TGTGCCAGCAGCTTAGGCGGGGGGAACCAGAGACCCCAGTACTTC.

This clone was seen a single time. The V call is TRBV2, the J call TRBJ1-5, with 8 bases that match TRBD1. The CDR3 length is 15 residues. J lost 2 bases, V lost 6 bases, and 6 bases had no gene match. Per the germline V gene, CDR1 is SNHLY and CDR2 is FYNNEI. In DNA form, the CDR3 reads TGTGCCAGCAGCGTACAGGGGGGCGGCAATCAGCCCCAGCATTTT. This sequence encodes CASSVQGGGNQPQHF.

The rearrangement joins TRBV4-1 to TRBJ2-7; D could derive from TRBD1 or TRBD2 (5 bases each). Germline V lookup: CDR1 MGHRA, CDR2 YSYEKL. Trimming stripped 6 bases from V and 2 bases from J, with 20 bases between. The CDR3 contains 16 residues. CDR3 sequence (DNA): TGCGCCAGCAGGTCGGGACCAGGATCCCAGACCTACGAGCAGTACTTC. The encoded protein is CASRSGPGSQTYEQYF.

The V call is TRBV2, the J call TRBJ2-2, with D perhaps TRBD1 or TRBD2 (7 bases each). This CDR3 spans 14 amino acids. Germline loops: CDR1 SNHLY, CDR2 FYNNEI. V dropped 6 bases and J dropped 7 bases, with 15 bases sitting between them. Written as DNA, the CDR3 is TGTGCCAGCAGCAAGACAGGGAGGGACGGGGAGCTGTTTTTT. It translates to CASSKTGRDGELFF.

The V and J genes are TRBV7-2 and TRBJ2-2; TRBD1 might be the D (5 bases). The CDR3 spans 14 residues. From germline, CDR1 is SGHTA and CDR2 FQGNSA. The V and J ends lost 0 bases and 6 bases respectively, with 8 bases between them. The CDR3 region has the DNA TGTGCCAGCAGCTTAGCGGGGCCATCCGGGGAGCTGTTTTTT. It is translated as CASSLAGPSGELFF.

The chain has TRBV19 and TRBJ2-2; the D gene could be TRBD1 or TRBD2 (6 bases each). With 4 bases removed from V and 7 bases from J, the gap between germline ends came to 10 bases. Germline V gene lookup returns CDR1 LNHDA and CDR2 SQIVND (reference sequence). The CDR3 covers 13 residues. CDR3 in amino acids: CASSTQGGGELFF. The CDR3 nucleotides read TGTGCCAGTAGTACACAGGGAGGCGGGGAGCTGTTTTTT.

The V and J genes are TRBV28 and TRBJ1-1; TRBD1 agrees at 8 bases. The J segment lost 5 bases and the V segment lost 6 bases, leaving 5 bases of the junction unmatched. The CDR3 loop spans 13 amino acids. CDR1 is MDHEN, CDR2 SYDVKM, per germline. The DNA for the CDR3 is TGTGCCAGCAGAGACAGGGGTGGGACTGAAGCTTTCTTT. This gives the protein CASRDRGGTEAFF. The variable domain in full, completed from reference TRBV28 and TRBJ1-1, reads DVKVTQSSRYLVKRTGEKVFLECVQDMDHENMFWYRQDPGLGLRLIYFSYDVKMKEKGDIPEGYSVSREKKERFSLILESASTNQTSMYLCASRDRGGTEAFFGQGTRLTVV.